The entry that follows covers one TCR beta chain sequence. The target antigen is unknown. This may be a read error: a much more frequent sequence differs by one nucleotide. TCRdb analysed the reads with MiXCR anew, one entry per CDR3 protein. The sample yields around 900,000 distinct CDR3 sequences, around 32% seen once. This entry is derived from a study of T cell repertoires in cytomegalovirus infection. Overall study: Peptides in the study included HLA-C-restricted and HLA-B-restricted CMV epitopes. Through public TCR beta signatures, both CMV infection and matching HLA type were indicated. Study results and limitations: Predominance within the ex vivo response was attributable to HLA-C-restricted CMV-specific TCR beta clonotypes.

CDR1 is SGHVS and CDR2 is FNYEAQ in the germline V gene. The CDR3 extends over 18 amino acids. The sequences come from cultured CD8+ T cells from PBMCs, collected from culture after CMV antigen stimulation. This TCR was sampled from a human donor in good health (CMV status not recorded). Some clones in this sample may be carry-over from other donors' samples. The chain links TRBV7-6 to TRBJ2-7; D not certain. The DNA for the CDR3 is TGTGCCAACAGCCCACGAGACCCGACCGAAAGATCAAACTACGAGCAGTACTTC. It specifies CANSPRDPTERSNYEQYF.